The clone carrying this T cell receptor beta chain was observed many times. The V and J ends lost 5 bases and 1 base respectively, with 9 bases between them. This CDR3 region has 13 residues. The V gene's germline CDR1 is SGHRS and CDR2 YFSETQ. The time point here: newly diagnosed GD, antithyroid drugs for less than 3 months. PBMC-derived RNA was used for the TCR library. As a group, patients came from one endocrinology department in Xi'an, China. The record originates from a study of regulatory T cells in long-lasting Graves disease. Construction of the TCR beta libraries employed iRepertoire HTBI primers in conjunction with Arm-PCR of CDR3 regions. MiXCR, applied by TCRdb to the multiplex PCR reads, yields one record per CDR3 protein. The sample has some 560,000 distinct CDR3 sequences; about 16% are singletons. The sample was also reused in another study, on T cells in Graves' hyperthyroidism and ophthalmopathy. As that report states: It was considered stable Graves' hyperthyroidism when ophthalmopathy did not progress within 18 months. TCR CDR3 underwent first-round RT-PCR with the HTBI primer set.

This specimen consisted of peripheral blood mononuclear cells (PBMCs), obtained at new diagnosis, from a patient treated with antithyroid drugs. The chain couples TRBV5-1 to TRBJ1-1; D call uncertain. The clonotype comes from a woman aged 35-60 years with Graves disease. Here the CDR3 reads CASRRQANTEAFF. CDR3 nucleotides: TGCGCCAGCAGACGCCAGGCGAACACTGAAGCTTTCTTT. Using reference TRBV5-1 and TRBJ1-1 for the parts outside the CDR3, the full variable domain is KAGVTQTPRYLIKTRGQQVTLSCSPISGHRSVSWYQQTPGQGLQFLFEYFSETQRNKGNFPGRFSGRQFSNSRSEMNVSTLELGDSALYLCASRRQANTEAFFGQGTRLTVV.